The clone carrying this TCR beta chain was counted a few times. Its antigen remains unknown. These data originate in a study of glioma-infiltrating T cells. Across the study: About 1.1 million peripheral T cells were targeted at about 4- to 11-fold coverage.

Notes on the study in general: Signature shared blood CDR3 motifs were enriched in low-divergence and depleted in high-divergence patients.

Using RNA template, CDR3s of TCR alpha and beta were amplified with iRepertoire arm-PCR. A single record per CDR3 protein comes from TCRdb applying MiXCR to the multiplex PCR reads. There are about 400,000 distinct CDR3 sequences in the sample; roughly two fifths occur only once, and 9.5% to 15% lies in the top ten. Germline V gives CDR1 LGHNA, CDR2 YNFKEQ. V lost 4 bases and J lost 0, with 12 bases in between. CDR3 size: 16 residues. The clonotype was recovered from a human donor with low-grade glioma or glioblastoma, undergoing nonglioma brain surgery, or in good health (not recorded which). Material: glioma tissue, nonneoplastic brain tissue, or PBMCs (not recorded which). The J gene is TRBJ1-4, the V gene TRBV4-2; D perhaps matches TRBD1 (5 bases). CDR3 sequence: CASSRPGLSTNEKLFF. The DNA of the CDR3 is TGTGCCAGCAGCCGACCGGGACTTTCAACTAATGAAAAACTGTTTTTT.